This is a list of T cell receptor beta chains from one sample in a study of T cells in Graves' hyperthyroidism and ophthalmopathy. One entry per CDR3 protein, called by TCRdb with MiXCR from the multiplex PCR reads. The sample carries fewer than 350,000 distinct CDR3 sequences, roughly 20% recorded once. Material: blood. Receptors originate from a woman aged 45 to 65 with Graves' hyperthyroidism. Both conserved end residues are part of each CDR3. D genes are given only for firm matches. Not every row has a clone size; where given, it reads once, few, many or a size class.

>few|TRBV5-4|TRBD2|TRBJ2-1
TGTGCCAGCAGCTTGGAGGGATATAGCGGGGGGGCCGCCCTTTTTGAGCAGTTCTTC
CASSLEGYSGGAALFEQFF
>.|TRBV29-1|TRBD2|TRBJ2-1
TGCAGCGTTGAAGGCCTAGCGGTATTCCCTCAGTTCTTC
CSVEGLAVFPQFF
>.|TRBV28|.|TRBJ2-3
TGTGCCAGCAGCCCGGTCCTAGATACGCAGTATTTT
CASSPVLDTQYF
>many|TRBV20-1|.|TRBJ2-7
TGCAGTGCTGGTAGACCTGGCTCCTACGAGCAGTACTTC
CSAGRPGSYEQYF
>.|TRBV28|TRBD2|TRBJ2-3
TGTGCCAGCAGTTTAGATCTGGCGGGAGGCAATACAGATACGCAGTATTTT
CASSLDLAGGNTDTQYF
>.|TRBV15|.|TRBJ2-5
TGTGCCACCAGCAGAGTGAGCGAACAAGAGACCCAGTACTTC
CATSRVSEQETQYF
>many|TRBV2|.|TRBJ1-5
TGTGCCAGCAGAGACCAGGGAAATCAGCCCCAGCATTTT
CASRDQGNQPQHF
>many|TRBV6-6|.|TRBJ1-1
TGTGCCAGCAGTTACAACGGAAACACTGAAGCTTTCTTT
CASSYNGNTEAFF
>.|TRBV9|.|TRBJ1-2
TGTGCCAGCAGCGTAGGGGGGAACTATGGCTACACCTTC
CASSVGGNYGYTF
>.|TRBV11-2|TRBD1|TRBJ1-2
TGTGCCAGCAGCTCTCACAGGGGCTTCAACTATGGCTACACCTTC
CASSSHRGFNYGYTF
>many|TRBV6-1|TRBD2|TRBJ2-3
TGTGCCAGCAGGGAGGACGCTAGCGGGGGGGCAAGTAATACGCAGTATTTT
CASREDASGGASNTQYF
>few|TRBV13|.|TRBJ1-1
TGTGCCAGCAGCTTCGAGCAGGCCGAGGGGGCTTTCTTT
CASSFEQAEGAFF
>many|TRBV2|.|TRBJ2-7
TGTGCCAGCAGTCAACGGTCAACCACCTACGAGCAGTACTTC
CASSQRSTTYEQYF
>.|TRBV12-3/TRBV12-4|.|TRBJ1-2
TGTGCCAGCAGTTTATGGGGCAGGGACTATGGCTACACCTTC
CASSLWGRDYGYTF
>.|TRBV5-1|.|TRBJ2-7
TGCGCCAGCAGCTTCAACAATTACGAGCAGTACTTC
CASSFNNYEQYF
>many|TRBV28|.|TRBJ2-1
TGTGCCAGCAGCCGGTTAACTGCGGGCCGTTACAATGAGCAGTTCTTC
CASSRLTAGRYNEQFF
>few|TRBV24-1|TRBD1|TRBJ2-7
TGTGCCACCAGTGAGCGGAAGGGACAGGGGGCGTACGAGCAGTACTTC
CATSERKGQGAYEQYF
>many|TRBV7-3|.|TRBJ2-3
TGTGCCAGCAGCTTAAACGGCGGACGCGATACGCAGTATTTT
CASSLNGGRDTQYF